The T cell receptor beta chain described here comes from a study of STAT5B mutations in CD4+ large granular lymphocyte leukemia. Across the whole study: The CDR3 'QG' motif was associated with a particular HLA allele among healthy donors. Study-wide points: Main leukemic clonotypes were patient-specific, but under 30% appeared at low frequency elsewhere. Without putative leukemic clones, patient CD4-sorted repertoires remained more clonal than healthy CD4+ repertoires.

As to this clone: Its specificity is unknown.

Method: immunoSEQ multiplex PCR; TCRdb's copy keeps in-frame clones and lacks some. This sample carries 38,000 or so clones, over 75% of them seen once, and the ten largest clones take less than 1.5%. This CDR3 contains 13 residues. Trimming took off 8 bases at V and 5 bases at J, with 15 bases between the two ends. Germline V lookup: CDR1 MDHEN, CDR2 SYDVKM. V is TRBV28 and J is TRBJ1-1, with a weak D call TRBD1 (6 bases). The sequence was obtained from a human donor in good health. Sequencing input: CD4+ T cells from blood buffy coats. CDR3 in amino acids: CASRKQGRTEAFF. The DNA for the CDR3 is TGTGCCAGCCGAAAGCAGGGGAGGACTGAAGCTTTCTTT.